The rows below give T cell receptor beta chains drawn from one sample of a study of beta chain features in type 1 diabetes. Clones were sequenced by immunoSEQ multiplex PCR, and TCRdb holds only the in-frame ones, with some missing. The sample lists 350,000 to 450,000 clones, over 9.5% seen once, with approximately 0.011% in the top ten. Sequenced material: naive CD4+ T cells from blood. Receptors were obtained from a woman aged 18-29 years with type 1 diabetes. CDR3s include the opening cysteine and the closing phenylalanine or tryptophan. A D gene is named only where the DNA matches it firmly. A clone size is listed for some rows: how often the clone was seen (once, few, many), or a class if it is expanded.

clone_size	d_call	j_call	v_call	cdr3_nt	cdr3_aa
few	TRBD1	TRBJ2-1	TRBV23-1	TGCGCCAGCAGTCAAGGGGTGGGGACAGGGTTTTGTGAGCAGTTCTTC	CASSQGVGTGFCEQFF
-	-	TRBJ2-5	TRBV7-2	TGTGCCAGCGGGACTGTCGGGGCGGGTAACCAAGAGACCCAGTACTTC	CASGTVGAGNQETQYF
few	TRBD1	TRBJ1-1	TRBV13	TGTGCCAGCAGCCCTCACCCCTTTACGACAGGGTTCACTGAAGCTTTCTTT	CASSPHPFTTGFTEAFF
-	-	TRBJ2-1	TRBV25-1	TGTGCCAGCAGTGATCGGGGGAGTATCTACAATGAGCAGTTCTTC	CASSDRGSIYNEQFF
few	-	TRBJ2-5	TRBV28	TGTGCCAGCAGTTTCACCCACAGCCAAGAGACCCAGTACTTC	CASSFTHSQETQYF
few	-	TRBJ2-1	TRBV4-3	TGCGCCAGCAGCCCCGACCCCGGGATATCCTACAATGAGCAGTTCTTC	CASSPDPGISYNEQFF
-	TRBD1	TRBJ1-1	TRBV7-6	TGTGCCAGCAGCTTGGTACAGGGGACTGAAGCTTTCTTT	CASSLVQGTEAFF
-	TRBD1	TRBJ2-7	TRBV2	TGTGCCAGCACCAGACAGGGGGCGAACAACGAGCAGTACTTC	CASTRQGANNEQYF
-	-	TRBJ1-5	TRBV2	TGTGCCAGCAGACCGCTTGCGGGGGATCAGCCCCAGCATTTT	CASRPLAGDQPQHF
few	-	TRBJ2-2	TRBV11-3	TGTGCCAGCAGCACACATCGGGACTACACCGGGGAGCTGTTTTTT	CASSTHRDYTGELFF
-	-	TRBJ1-6	TRBV5-1	TGCGCCAGCAGCTTGGACAGGGTGTTAACGAATTCACCCCTCCACTTT	CASSLDRVLTNSPLHF
-	-	TRBJ1-3	TRBV21-1	TGTGCCAGCAGCAAACAGGCATCTGGAAACACCATATATTTT	CASSKQASGNTIYF
-	TRBD2	TRBJ2-7	TRBV6-4	TGTGCCAGCAGTACTTCTAGCGGATCCTACGAGCAGTACTTC	CASSTSSGSYEQYF
few	-	TRBJ2-1	TRBV21-1	TGTGCCAGCAGCACGTCGGGGCAGGGGGCGAGCAATGAGCAGTTCTTC	CASSTSGQGASNEQFF
-	TRBD1	TRBJ2-7	TRBV7-2	TGTGCCAGCAGCTCGCTGACAGGGGCGACCTACGAGCAGTACTTC	CASSSLTGATYEQYF
-	-	TRBJ2-5	TRBV6-6	TGTGCCAGCAGTTACGGGGCGGCACAAGAGACCCAGTACTTC	CASSYGAAQETQYF
few	TRBD1	TRBJ1-5	TRBV28	TGTGCCAGCAGTTTAACACACAGGGGACAGCCCCAGCATTTT	CASSLTHRGQPQHF
few	-	TRBJ1-2	TRBV7-9	TGTGCCAGCAGCTCTGACGGACTCTATGGCTACACCTTC	CASSSDGLYGYTF